Listed below are T cell receptor beta chains from one sample, sequenced in a study of OX40 agonist ivuxolimab in advanced cancers. This table comes from immunoSEQ multiplex PCR, and its TCRdb copy is limited to in-frame clones, with some not included. The data contain tens of thousands of clones, about 92% of them singletons. Source: CD4+ or CD8+ T cells sorted from blood, taken in a trial of the OX40 agonist ivuxolimab. These receptors came from an adult with an advanced solid tumor such as melanoma, head and neck, liver or kidney cancer. The CDR3 runs from the conserved cysteine through the conserved F or W. D genes are given only for firm matches. Part of the rows lack a size; the others show once, few, many or a class for expanded clones.

d_gene	j_gene	v_gene	abundance	CDR3aa	CDR3nt
NA	TRBJ1-3	TRBV15	NA	CATSRDFGADGPLGNTIYF	TGTGCCACCAGCAGAGATTTTGGGGCCGACGGACCTCTGGGAAACACCATATATTTT
NA	TRBJ2-3	TRBV6-4	NA	CASSDSVGKGTDTQYF	TGTGCCAGCAGTGACTCTGTCGGAAAGGGCACAGATACGCAGTATTTT
TRBD2	TRBJ2-1	TRBV5-1	NA	CASSLGDYVYNEQFF	TGCGCCAGCAGCTTGGGGGACTACGTCTACAATGAGCAGTTCTTC
NA	TRBJ2-3	TRBV18	NA	CASSPLADPRTDTQYF	TGTGCCAGCTCACCATTGGCGGACCCCCGCACAGATACGCAGTATTTT
TRBD1	TRBJ2-3	TRBV29-1	NA	CSVGEGQGADTQYF	TGCAGCGTCGGGGAGGGACAGGGGGCAGATACGCAGTATTTT
NA	TRBJ1-3	TRBV2	NA	CASSAGTSGNTIYF	TGTGCCAGCAGTGCGGGGACCTCTGGAAACACCATATATTTT
NA	TRBJ1-4	TRBV4-2	NA	CASSRAETATNEKLFF	TGTGCCAGCAGCAGGGCAGAAACTGCAACTAATGAAAAACTGTTTTTT
NA	TRBJ1-2	TRBV18	NA	CASSPAGVMDYGYTF	TGTGCCAGCTCACCCGCAGGGGTAATGGACTATGGCTACACCTTC
TRBD2	TRBJ2-3	TRBV18	NA	CASSPILAGGDTQYF	TGTGCCAGCTCACCAATTTTAGCGGGGGGAGATACGCAGTATTTT
TRBD1	TRBJ1-3	TRBV7-2	NA	CASSWDSPGNTIYF	TGTGCCAGCAGCTGGGACAGCCCTGGAAACACCATATATTTT
NA	TRBJ2-7	TRBV11-2	NA	CASSLIPQTFREQYF	TGTGCCAGCAGCTTAATACCCCAGACTTTTAGGGAGCAGTACTTC
NA	TRBJ2-3	TRBV11-2	NA	CASSLGGTQYF	TGTGCCAGCAGCTTAGGGGGAACGCAGTATTTT
TRBD1	TRBJ1-3	TRBV4-1	few	CASSRPGQGTGPSGGNTIYF	TGCGCCAGCAGCCGCCCGGGACAGGGGACAGGTCCCTCCGGTGGAAACACCATATATTTT
TRBD1	TRBJ1-2	TRBV28	NA	CASRRDRDFYGYTF	TGTGCCAGCCGCCGGGACAGGGACTTCTATGGCTACACCTTC
NA	TRBJ2-1	TRBV2	NA	CASSVRGGPYNEQFF	TGTGCCAGCAGTGTACGTGGAGGGCCATACAATGAGCAGTTCTTC
NA	TRBJ2-5	TRBV5-4	NA	CASSFGPDIGAKETQYF	TGTGCCAGCAGCTTCGGACCAGACATTGGTGCAAAAGAGACCCAGTACTTC
NA	TRBJ1-6	TRBV21-1	NA	CASTFQGARTCYNSPLHF	TGTGCCAGCACCTTCCAGGGGGCGCGTACTTGCTATAATTCACCCCTCCACTTT
NA	TRBJ1-1	TRBV25-1	NA	CASTLDSTYTEAFF	TGTGCCAGCACCCTTGATAGTACCTACACTGAAGCTTTCTTT
TRBD1	TRBJ2-6	TRBV5-6	NA	CASSLVQGAGPGANVLTF	TGTGCCAGCAGCTTGGTGCAGGGGGCTGGGCCTGGGGCCAACGTCCTGACTTTC
TRBD1	TRBJ1-2	TRBV6-6	NA	CASRTGMDYGYTF	TGTGCCAGTAGGACAGGGATGGACTATGGCTACACCTTC
TRBD2	TRBJ2-1	TRBV7-2	NA	CASSLAGVSYNEQFF	TGTGCCAGCAGCCTAGCGGGAGTCTCCTACAATGAGCAGTTCTTC
NA	TRBJ1-2	TRBV28	once	CASSLILGSYGYTF	TGTGCCAGCAGTTTGATCCTGGGCTCATATGGCTACACCTTC
TRBD1	TRBJ2-7	TRBV18	NA	CASSPPWTGGREQYF	TGTGCCAGCTCACCACCGTGGACAGGGGGGAGAGAGCAGTACTTC
NA	TRBJ1-4	TRBV7-9	few	CASSLVGTPNEGLFF	TGTGCCAGCAGCTTAGTCGGGACGCCTAATGAGGGACTGTTTTTT
TRBD1	TRBJ1-5	TRBV5-1	once	CASSLGQGGSNQPQHF	TGCGCCAGCAGCTTGGGTCAGGGGGGTAGCAATCAGCCCCAGCATTTT
NA	TRBJ1-4	TRBV16	once	CASSQSRGGLEKLFF	TGTGCCAGCAGCCAATCGAGGGGGGGACTTGAAAAACTGTTTTTT
NA	TRBJ2-5	TRBV10-3	NA	CAIMRSEQETQYF	TGTGCCATCATGCGCAGCGAACAAGAGACCCAGTACTTC
TRBD1	TRBJ1-1	TRBV29-1	NA	CSERTGDEAFF	TGCAGCGAGAGGACAGGGGATGAAGCTTTCTTT
TRBD1	TRBJ1-4	TRBV6-5	NA	CASSTDRGTNEKLFF	TGTGCCAGCAGTACCGACAGGGGTACTAATGAAAAACTGTTTTTT
NA	TRBJ1-2	TRBV30	NA	CACRQEPPQDYGYTF	TGTGCCTGTAGACAGGAACCGCCCCAGGACTATGGCTACACCTTC
NA	TRBJ2-5	TRBV19	NA	CASSLEGTGGLPQETQYF	TGTGCCAGTAGTCTAGAGGGCACCGGTGGTCTGCCCCAAGAGACCCAGTACTTC
NA	TRBJ2-3	TRBV7-2	NA	CASSLDSGGTDTQYF	TGTGCCAGCAGCTTAGATTCAGGGGGCACAGATACGCAGTATTTT
NA	TRBJ1-2	TRBV21-1	NA	CASSKARGTVPASYGYTF	TGTGCCAGCAGCAAAGCGCGCGGTACAGTGCCCGCTTCCTATGGCTACACCTTC
TRBD1	TRBJ2-4	TRBV19	NA	CASSLTGGGNIQYF	TGTGCCAGTAGTTTGACAGGGGGAGGGAACATTCAGTACTTC
TRBD1	TRBJ2-1	TRBV11-2	NA	CASSTQGPGEQFF	TGTGCCAGCAGCACACAGGGGCCCGGCGAGCAGTTCTTC
TRBD1	TRBJ1-4	TRBV5-1	NA	CASSSQGAEEKLFF	TGCGCCAGCAGCTCACAGGGGGCTGAAGAAAAACTGTTTTTT
NA	TRBJ2-1	TRBV23-1	once	CASSQSGGGAADPNEQFF	TGCGCCAGCAGTCAATCGGGAGGGGGGGCAGCCGACCCAAATGAGCAGTTCTTC
NA	TRBJ2-3	TRBV5-1	NA	CASSRSALSSTDTQYF	TGCGCCAGCAGCCGTTCAGCACTTTCTAGCACAGATACGCAGTATTTT
NA	TRBJ1-5	TRBV2	NA	CASSYGSWQPQHF	TGTGCCAGCAGTTACGGGTCGTGGCAGCCCCAGCATTTT
NA	TRBJ2-2	TRBV14	NA	CASSQAQGNTGELFF	TGTGCCAGCAGCCAAGCCCAGGGGAACACCGGGGAGCTGTTTTTT
NA	TRBJ2-1	TRBV25-1	once	CASSDLPLHNEQFF	TGTGCCAGCAGTGACCTTCCGCTCCACAATGAGCAGTTCTTC
TRBD2	TRBJ2-1	TRBV4-1	NA	CASSQEILAGYNEQFF	TGCGCCAGCAGCCAAGAAATTCTAGCGGGGTACAATGAGCAGTTCTTC
NA	TRBJ2-1	TRBV7-6	NA	CASSLEQGGLSYNEQFF	TGTGCCAGCAGCTTAGAACAGGGGGGGCTCTCCTACAATGAGCAGTTCTTC
TRBD2	TRBJ2-7	TRBV10-3	NA	CAISWTSGGTYEQYF	TGTGCCATCAGCTGGACTAGCGGGGGAACCTACGAGCAGTACTTC
NA	TRBJ2-7	TRBV5-1	NA	CASSSTLSYEQYF	TGCGCCAGCAGCTCCACTCTCTCCTACGAGCAGTACTTC
NA	TRBJ2-7	TRBV4-1	NA	CASSQIDGYEQYF	TGCGCCAGCAGCCAAATTGACGGGTACGAGCAGTACTTC
NA	TRBJ2-7	TRBV11-2	NA	CAASKGSSTAYEQYF	TGTGCCGCCTCAAAGGGCAGCTCAACGGCCTACGAGCAGTACTTC
TRBD2	TRBJ2-3	TRBV7-6	NA	CASSLGLGRPTDTQYF	TGTGCCAGCAGCTTGGGTCTCGGGAGGCCCACAGATACGCAGTATTTT
TRBD1	TRBJ1-2	TRBV28	once	CATRDRGNYGYTF	TGTGCCACCCGGGACAGGGGTAACTATGGCTACACCTTC
NA	TRBJ1-6	TRBV11-2	NA	CASSFRQGPYNSPLHF	TGTGCCAGCAGCTTCCGGCAGGGGCCCTATAATTCACCCCTCCACTTT